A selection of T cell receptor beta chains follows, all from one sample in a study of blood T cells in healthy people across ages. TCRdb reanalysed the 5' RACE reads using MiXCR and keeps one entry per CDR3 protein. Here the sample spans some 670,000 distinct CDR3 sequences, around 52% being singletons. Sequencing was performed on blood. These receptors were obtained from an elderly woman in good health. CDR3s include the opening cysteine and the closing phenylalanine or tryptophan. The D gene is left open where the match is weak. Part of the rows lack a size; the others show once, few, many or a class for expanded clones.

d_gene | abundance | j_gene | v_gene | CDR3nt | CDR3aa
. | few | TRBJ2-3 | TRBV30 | TGTGCCTGGGTGGCGGGCCATACGCAGTATTTT | CAWVAGHTQYF
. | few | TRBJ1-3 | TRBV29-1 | TGCAGCGTTTTCTCTGGAAACACCATATATTTT | CSVFSGNTIYF
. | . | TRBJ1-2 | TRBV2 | TGTGCCAGCACCGACGGTAGGGACTATGGCTACACCTTC | CASTDGRDYGYTF
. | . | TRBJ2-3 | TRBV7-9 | TGTGCCAGCAGCTTAGCGCTAGGCCGCGCAGATACGCAGTATTTT | CASSLALGRADTQYF
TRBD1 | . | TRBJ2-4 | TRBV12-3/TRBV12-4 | TGTGCCAGCAGTCGGGATAGACAGGGAAACATTCAGTACTTC | CASSRDRQGNIQYF
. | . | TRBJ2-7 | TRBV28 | TGTGCTAGCAATCCCTCGGGTTACGAGCAGTACTTC | CASNPSGYEQYF
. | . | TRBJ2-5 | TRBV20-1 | TGCAGTGCTAGAGATCCAAGGAGGGCGGTGCAAGAGACCCAGTACTTC | CSARDPRRAVQETQYF
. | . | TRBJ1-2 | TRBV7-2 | TGTGCCAGCTACGCCGCTGTGGGAAACTATGGCTACACCTTC | CASYAAVGNYGYTF
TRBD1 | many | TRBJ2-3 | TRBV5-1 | TGCGCCAGCAGCTTGAACCCGGGACAGGGCTTCACAGATACGCAGTATTTT | CASSLNPGQGFTDTQYF
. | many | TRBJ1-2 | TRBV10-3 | TGTGCCACCAGCCGGACAGAAGCTAACTATGGCTACACCTTC | CATSRTEANYGYTF
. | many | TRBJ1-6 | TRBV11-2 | TGTGCCAGCAGCTATTTAGGGCAGGGAATGTCACCCCTCCACTTT | CASSYLGQGMSPLHF
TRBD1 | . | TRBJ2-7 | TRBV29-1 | TGCAGCGTTGAAGGACCGGGACAGGGGATCTCCGAGCAGTACTTC | CSVEGPGQGISEQYF
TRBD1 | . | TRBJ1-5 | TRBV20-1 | TGCAGTGCCGAATACAGGGGGCGTCAGCCCCAGCATTTT | CSAEYRGRQPQHF
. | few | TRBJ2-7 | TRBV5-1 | TGCGCCAGCAGCTTGACTTCTGAGGCCTACGAGCAGTACTTC | CASSLTSEAYEQYF
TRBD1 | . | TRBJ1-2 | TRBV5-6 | TGTGCCAGCAGCTCGGGACAGACCTTCCTCTATGGCTACACCTTC | CASSSGQTFLYGYTF
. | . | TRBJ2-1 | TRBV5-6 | TGTGCCAGCAGCCCCTGGACGTTTAACAATGAGCAGTTCTTC | CASSPWTFNNEQFF
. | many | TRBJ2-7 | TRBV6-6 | TGTGCCAGCAGTTTCAGGGGTAGTGGGGACGAGCAGTACTTC | CASSFRGSGDEQYF
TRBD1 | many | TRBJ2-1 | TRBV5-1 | TGCGCCAGCCAGACAGGGCAGGATGAGCAGTTCTTC | CASQTGQDEQFF
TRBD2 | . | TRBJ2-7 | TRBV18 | TGTGCCAGCTCACCTCTCGGGGGGAGCGGGAGTAGCTACGAGCAGTACTTC | CASSPLGGSGSSYEQYF
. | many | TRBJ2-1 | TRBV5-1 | TGCGCCAGCAGGGGGGTTCCATACAATGAGCAGTTCTTC | CASRGVPYNEQFF
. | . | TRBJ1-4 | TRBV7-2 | TGTGCCAGCAGCTCGTACAGGGAGGCTAATGAAAAACTGTTTTTT | CASSSYREANEKLFF
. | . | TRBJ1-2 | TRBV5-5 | TGTGCCAGCAGCCCATCTCCCCTCCCTAACTATGGCTACACCTTC | CASSPSPLPNYGYTF
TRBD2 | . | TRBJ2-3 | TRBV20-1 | TGCAGTGCCAAGACTAGCGGGGGGGCTGGAGATACGCAGTATTTT | CSAKTSGGAGDTQYF
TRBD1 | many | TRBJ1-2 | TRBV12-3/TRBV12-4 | TGTGCCACCGGGACAGGGCCTAACTATGGCTACACCTTC | CATGTGPNYGYTF
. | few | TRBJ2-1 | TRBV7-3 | TGTGCCAGCAGCTTAGCACCGACTAACAATGAGCAGTTCTTC | CASSLAPTNNEQFF
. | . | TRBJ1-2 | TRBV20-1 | TGCAGTGCTAGAGATTGGGGGGATGTGCGGGGGATATACTATGGCTACACCTTC | CSARDWGDVRGIYYGYTF
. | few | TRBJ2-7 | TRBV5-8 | TGTGCCAGCAGCTTAAAAGCGGGCCATGCTATTCCCTACGAGCAGTACTTC | CASSLKAGHAIPYEQYF
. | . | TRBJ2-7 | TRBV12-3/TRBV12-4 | TGTGCCAGCAGTTTAATCTTAACAGAATTTTCCTACGAGCAGTACTTC | CASSLILTEFSYEQYF
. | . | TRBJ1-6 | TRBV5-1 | TGCGCCAGCAGCTCCGGACAGCCGAATTCACCCCTCCACTTT | CASSSGQPNSPLHF
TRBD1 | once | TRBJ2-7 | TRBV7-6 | TGTGCCAGCAGCTTGACAAGGACAGGGGTCCCCGAGCAGTACTTC | CASSLTRTGVPEQYF
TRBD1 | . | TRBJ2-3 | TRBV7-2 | TGTGCCAGCAGCTTGTGGGGACAGTCCATGGGAGATACGCAGTATTTT | CASSLWGQSMGDTQYF
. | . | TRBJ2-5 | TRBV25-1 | TGTGCCAGCAGTGAGGGATTGCTCCGGGAGACCCAGTACTTC | CASSEGLLRETQYF
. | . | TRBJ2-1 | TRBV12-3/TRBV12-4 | TGTGCCAGCAGAGTGAGGGAAGATGAGCAGTTCTTC | CASRVREDEQFF
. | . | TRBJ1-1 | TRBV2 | TGTGCCAGCAGCAAGGAGGTTGAAAACACTGAAGCTTTCTTT | CASSKEVENTEAFF
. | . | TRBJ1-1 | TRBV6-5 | TGTGCCAGCAGACCCCCGGTTATGAACACTGAAGCTTTCTTT | CASRPPVMNTEAFF
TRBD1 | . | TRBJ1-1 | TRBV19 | TGTGCCAGTAGTCTCCAGGGGGCCACTGAAGCTTTCTTT | CASSLQGATEAFF
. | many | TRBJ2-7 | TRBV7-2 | TGTGCCAGCAGCTTAGTCGATCAGGGCGGCGAGCAGTACTTC | CASSLVDQGGEQYF
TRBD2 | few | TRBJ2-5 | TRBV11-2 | TGTGCCAGCAGCCAGAGGGGACTAGCGGGAGGCAATGAGCAGTACTTC | CASSQRGLAGGNEQYF
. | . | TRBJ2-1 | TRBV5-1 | TGCGCCAGCAGACAAAACAACAATGAGCAGTTCTTC | CASRQNNNEQFF
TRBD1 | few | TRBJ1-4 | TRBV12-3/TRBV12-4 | TGTGCCAGCAGCAGGACAGGGATTAGCGAAAAACTGTTTTTT | CASSRTGISEKLFF
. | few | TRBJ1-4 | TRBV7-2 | TGTGCCAGCAGCAGGGGGGGGCTCCATAATGAAAAACTGTTTTTT | CASSRGGLHNEKLFF
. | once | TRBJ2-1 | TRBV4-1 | TGCGCCAGCAGCCAAGATGAGCAGTTCTTC | CASSQDEQFF
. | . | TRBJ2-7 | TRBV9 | TGTGCCAGCAGCGTAGGGATAGCACCCTACGAGCAGTACTTC | CASSVGIAPYEQYF
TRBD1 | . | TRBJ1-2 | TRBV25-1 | TGTGCCACCGCCGGGACAGGGGGAGGTGGCTACACCTTC | CATAGTGGGGYTF
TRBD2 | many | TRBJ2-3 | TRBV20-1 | TGCAGTGCTATCGGGACTAGCGGGGGGGTCAGCACAGATACGCAGTATTTT | CSAIGTSGGVSTDTQYF
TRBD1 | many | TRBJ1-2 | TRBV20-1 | TGCAGTGCTCAGACAGGGGGCTATGGCTACACCTTC | CSAQTGGYGYTF
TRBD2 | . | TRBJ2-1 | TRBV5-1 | TGCGCCAGCAGAGTGGTACCCGATAGCGGGGGATACAATGAGCAGTTCTTC | CASRVVPDSGGYNEQFF
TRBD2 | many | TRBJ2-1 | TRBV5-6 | TGTGCCAGCAGCCCCGCGGGGACTAGTCCCCATGAGCAGTTCTTC | CASSPAGTSPHEQFF
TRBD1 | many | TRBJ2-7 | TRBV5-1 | TGCGCCAGCAGCTTCGGACAGGGGATCTACGAGCAGTACTTC | CASSFGQGIYEQYF
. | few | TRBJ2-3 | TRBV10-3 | TGTGCCATGGGCGGGACGTCCCTAAAGCGGACGCAGTATTTT | CAMGGTSLKRTQYF
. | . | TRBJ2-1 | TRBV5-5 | TGTGCCAGCAGCTTGGCGACAAATCGGGTCAATGAGCAGTTCTTC | CASSLATNRVNEQFF
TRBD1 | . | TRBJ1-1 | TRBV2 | TGTGCCAGCAACCGGGACAGGCGCGGGACTGAAGCTTTCTTT | CASNRDRRGTEAFF
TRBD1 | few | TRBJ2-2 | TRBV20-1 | TGCAGTGCTCCCCGGTCCGGGACAGGGGCGGTCGGGGAGCTGTTTTTT | CSAPRSGTGAVGELFF
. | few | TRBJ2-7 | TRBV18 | TGTGCCAGCTCACCAAATAGGAACGAGCAGTACTTC | CASSPNRNEQYF
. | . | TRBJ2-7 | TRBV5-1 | TGCGCCAGCAGTATAGGTGAGCGGGACATTCCCGAGCAGTACTTC | CASSIGERDIPEQYF
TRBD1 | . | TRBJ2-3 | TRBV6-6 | TGTGCCAGCAGTAACAAACAGGGGTTCGCAGATACGCAGTATTTT | CASSNKQGFADTQYF
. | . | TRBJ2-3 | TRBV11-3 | TGTGCCAGCAGCTTCGCGGGGGCCGACACAGATACGCAGTATTTT | CASSFAGADTDTQYF
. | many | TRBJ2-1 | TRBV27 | TGTGCCAGCAGTTTAGTCATCCACCGACAATGGGAAAATGAGCAGTTCTTC | CASSLVIHRQWENEQFF
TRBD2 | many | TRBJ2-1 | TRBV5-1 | TGCGCCAGCAGCTCTGGGGGACTAGCGGGGCTTAGCTCCTACAATGAGCAGTTCTTC | CASSSGGLAGLSSYNEQFF